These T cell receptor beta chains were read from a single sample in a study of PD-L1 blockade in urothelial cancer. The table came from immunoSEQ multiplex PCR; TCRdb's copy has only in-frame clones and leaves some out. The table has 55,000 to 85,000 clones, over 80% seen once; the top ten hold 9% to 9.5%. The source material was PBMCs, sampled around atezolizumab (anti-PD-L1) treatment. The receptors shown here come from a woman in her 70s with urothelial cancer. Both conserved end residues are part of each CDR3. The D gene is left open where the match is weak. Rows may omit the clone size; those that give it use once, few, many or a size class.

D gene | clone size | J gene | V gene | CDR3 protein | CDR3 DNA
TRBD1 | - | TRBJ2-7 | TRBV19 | CASSMSGTGVNEQYF | TGTGCCAGTAGTATGTCTGGGACAGGAGTAAACGAGCAGTACTTC
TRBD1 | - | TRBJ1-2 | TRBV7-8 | CASSLNRDRSYGYTF | TGTGCCAGCAGCTTGAACCGGGACAGGAGCTATGGCTACACCTTC
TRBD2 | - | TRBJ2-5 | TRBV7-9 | CASSYGLAGNQETQYF | TGTGCCAGCAGCTACGGACTAGCGGGGAATCAAGAGACCCAGTACTTC
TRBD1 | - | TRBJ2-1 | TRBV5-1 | CASSPRVRDSQVNEQFF | TGCGCCAGCAGCCCCAGGGTCCGGGACAGCCAGGTCAATGAGCAGTTCTTC
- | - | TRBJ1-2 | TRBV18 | CASSPLGTPGTSYGYTF | TGTGCCAGCTCACCACTCGGGACTCCTGGGACCAGCTATGGCTACACCTTC
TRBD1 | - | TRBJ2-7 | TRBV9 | CASSSPAGGLSGGYYEQYF | TGTGCCAGCAGCTCCCCAGCAGGGGGCCTCTCTGGCGGCTACTACGAGCAGTACTTC
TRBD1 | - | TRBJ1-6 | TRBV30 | CAWSRQGNSPLHF | TGTGCCTGGAGTCGACAGGGGAATTCACCCCTCCACTTT
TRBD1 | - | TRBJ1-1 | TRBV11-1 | CASSEQGGTEAFF | TGTGCCAGCAGCGAACAGGGGGGGACTGAAGCTTTCTTT
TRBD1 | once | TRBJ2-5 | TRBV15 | CATSKGQGYQETQYF | TGTGCCACCAGCAAAGGACAGGGATACCAAGAGACCCAGTACTTC
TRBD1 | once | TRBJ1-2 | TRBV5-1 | CASSLAGDRFYGYTF | TGCGCCAGCAGCTTGGCCGGGGACAGATTCTATGGCTACACCTTC
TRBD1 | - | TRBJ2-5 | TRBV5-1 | CASSLVRDRGRETQYF | TGCGCCAGCAGCTTGGTCCGGGACAGGGGGCGGGAGACCCAGTACTTC
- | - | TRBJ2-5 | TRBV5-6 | CASSLVVGPETQYF | TGTGCCAGCAGCTTGGTTGTGGGGCCAGAGACCCAGTACTTC
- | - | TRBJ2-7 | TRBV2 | CASSVQGYEQYF | TGTGCCAGCAGTGTTCAGGGTTACGAGCAGTACTTC
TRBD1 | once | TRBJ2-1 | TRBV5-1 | CASSPTGALNEQFF | TGCGCCAGCAGCCCGACAGGGGCCCTGAATGAGCAGTTCTTC
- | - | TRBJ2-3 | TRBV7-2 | CASSSPRQEPPDTQYF | TGTGCCAGCAGCTCCCCAAGACAGGAACCCCCAGATACGCAGTATTTT
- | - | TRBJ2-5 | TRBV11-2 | CASSFYRGETQYF | TGTGCCAGCAGCTTCTATCGCGGAGAGACCCAGTACTTC
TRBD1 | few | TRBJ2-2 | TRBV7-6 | CASSSGQGGTGELFF | TGTGCCAGCAGCTCCGGACAGGGCGGCACCGGGGAGCTGTTTTTT
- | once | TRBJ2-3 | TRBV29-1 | CSVERGPDTQYF | TGCAGCGTTGAAAGGGGCCCCGATACGCAGTATTTT
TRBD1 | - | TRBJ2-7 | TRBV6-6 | CASTIRDRPYEQYF | TGTGCCAGCACCATCCGGGACAGGCCTTACGAGCAGTACTTC